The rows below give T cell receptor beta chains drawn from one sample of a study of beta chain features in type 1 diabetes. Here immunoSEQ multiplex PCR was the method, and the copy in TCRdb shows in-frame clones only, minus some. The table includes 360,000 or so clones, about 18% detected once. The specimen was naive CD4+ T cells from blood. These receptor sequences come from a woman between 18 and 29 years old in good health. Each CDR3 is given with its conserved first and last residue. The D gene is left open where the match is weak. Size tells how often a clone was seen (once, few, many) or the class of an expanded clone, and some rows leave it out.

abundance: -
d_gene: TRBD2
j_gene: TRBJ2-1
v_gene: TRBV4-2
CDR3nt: TGTGCCAGCAGCAGCGGGGGAACCAATGAGCAGTTCTTC
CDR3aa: CASSSGGTNEQFF

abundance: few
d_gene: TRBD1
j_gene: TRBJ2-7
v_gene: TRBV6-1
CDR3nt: TGTGCCAGCAGATTGACAGGGGGCAAGGACGAGCAGTACTTC
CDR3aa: CASRLTGGKDEQYF

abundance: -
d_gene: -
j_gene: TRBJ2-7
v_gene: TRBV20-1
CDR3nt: TGCAGTGCTAGACAGGCCCACGAGCAGTACTTC
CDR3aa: CSARQAHEQYF

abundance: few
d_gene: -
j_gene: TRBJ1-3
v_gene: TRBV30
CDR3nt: TGTGCCTGGAGTGGGCACTCTGGAAACACCATATATTTT
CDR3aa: CAWSGHSGNTIYF

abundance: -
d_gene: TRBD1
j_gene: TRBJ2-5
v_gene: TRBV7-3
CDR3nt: TGTGCCAGCAGCCCCGGGACAGGGGAGACCCAGTACTTC
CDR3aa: CASSPGTGETQYF

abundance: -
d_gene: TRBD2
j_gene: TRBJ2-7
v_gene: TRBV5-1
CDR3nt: TGCGCCAGCAGCTTAGCTAGCGGGATGGGGTACGAGCAGTACTTC
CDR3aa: CASSLASGMGYEQYF

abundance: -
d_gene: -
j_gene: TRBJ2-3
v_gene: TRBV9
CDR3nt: TGTGCCAGCAGCGTAGGAGTATCGGCGGTGGCAGATACGCAGTATTTT
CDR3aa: CASSVGVSAVADTQYF

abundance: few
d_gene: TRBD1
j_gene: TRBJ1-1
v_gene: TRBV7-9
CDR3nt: TGTGCCAGCAGCTTAAACTCCGGGACAGGGGGATATGAAGCTTTCTTT
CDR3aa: CASSLNSGTGGYEAFF

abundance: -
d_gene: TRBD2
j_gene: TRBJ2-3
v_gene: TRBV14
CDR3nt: TGTGCCAGCAGCCTCCTAGCGGGGGCCTCCACAGATACGCAGTATTTT
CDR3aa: CASSLLAGASTDTQYF

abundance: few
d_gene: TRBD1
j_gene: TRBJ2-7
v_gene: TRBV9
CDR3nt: TGTGCCAGCAGCCCACGGGACAGCACCTACGAGCAGTACTTC
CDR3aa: CASSPRDSTYEQYF

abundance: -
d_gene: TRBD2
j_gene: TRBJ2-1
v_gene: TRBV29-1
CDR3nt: TGCAGCGTTGAGGTATTTAGCGGGATGGACAATGAGCAGTTCTTC
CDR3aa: CSVEVFSGMDNEQFF

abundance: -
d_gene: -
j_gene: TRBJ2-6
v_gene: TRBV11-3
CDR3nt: TGTGCCAGCAGCTTAGCCCTAGGGGCTGGGGCCAACGTCCTGACTTTC
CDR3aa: CASSLALGAGANVLTF

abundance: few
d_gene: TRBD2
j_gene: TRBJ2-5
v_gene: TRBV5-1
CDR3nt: TGCGCCAGCAGCTCTAGCGGGGGAGATCAAGAGACCCAGTACTTC
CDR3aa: CASSSSGGDQETQYF

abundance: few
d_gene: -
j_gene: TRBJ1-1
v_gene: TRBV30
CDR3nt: TGTGCCTGGAGTGTAGGGCGGGGAGGCACTGAAGCTTTCTTT
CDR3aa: CAWSVGRGGTEAFF

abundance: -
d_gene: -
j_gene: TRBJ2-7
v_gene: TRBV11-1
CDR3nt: TGTGCCAGCAAAAAGGCGGGAACACTCTCCTACGAGCAGTACTTC
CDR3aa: CASKKAGTLSYEQYF

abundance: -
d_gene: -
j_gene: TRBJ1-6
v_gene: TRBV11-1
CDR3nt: TGTGCCAGCAGTGTTTCCGGGACAACTAATTCACCCCTCCACTTT
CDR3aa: CASSVSGTTNSPLHF

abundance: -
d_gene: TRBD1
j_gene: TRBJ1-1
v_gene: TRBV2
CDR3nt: TGTGCCAGCAGCCGGGACAGGAACACTGAAGCTTTCTTT
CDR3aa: CASSRDRNTEAFF

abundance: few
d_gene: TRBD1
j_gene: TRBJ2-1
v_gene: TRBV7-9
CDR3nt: TGTGCCAGCAGCTTAGCATTCCGGGACAGGGTATACAATGAGCAGTTCTTC
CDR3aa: CASSLAFRDRVYNEQFF

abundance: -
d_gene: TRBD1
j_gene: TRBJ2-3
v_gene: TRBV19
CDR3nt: TGTGCCAGTAGTAGCGACAGGGTCGGTACGCAGTATTTT
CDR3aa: CASSSDRVGTQYF

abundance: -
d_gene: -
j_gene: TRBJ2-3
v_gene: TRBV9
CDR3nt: TGTGCCAGCAGCGTAGGATTGCGGACAGACACAGATACGCAGTATTTT
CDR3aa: CASSVGLRTDTDTQYF

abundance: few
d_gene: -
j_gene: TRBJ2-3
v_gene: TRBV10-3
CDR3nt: TGTGCCATCAGTGTTGAGAGGGCCTGGGCAGATACGCAGTATTTT
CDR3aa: CAISVERAWADTQYF

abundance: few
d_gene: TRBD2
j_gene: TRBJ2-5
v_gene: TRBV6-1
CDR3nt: TGTGCCGCGGGCGGGGGGGCCATCCTCGTAAAAGACCAGTACTTC
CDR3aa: CAAGGGAILVKDQYF

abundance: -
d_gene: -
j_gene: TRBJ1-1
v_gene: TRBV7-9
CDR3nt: TGTGCCAGCAGCTTCCGACAAGGGGACACTGAAGCTTTCTTT
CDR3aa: CASSFRQGDTEAFF

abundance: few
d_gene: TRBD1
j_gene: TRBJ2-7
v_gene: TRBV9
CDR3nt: TGTGCCAGCAGCTTGGGACAGAATGGCCCCTACGAGCAGTACTTC
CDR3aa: CASSLGQNGPYEQYF

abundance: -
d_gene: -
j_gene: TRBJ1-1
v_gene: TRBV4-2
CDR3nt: TGTGCCAGCAGCCAAGCCGATATCCGAACAGGTGAAGCTTTCTTT
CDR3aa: CASSQADIRTGEAFF

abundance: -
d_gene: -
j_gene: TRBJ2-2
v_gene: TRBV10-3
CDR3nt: TGTGCCATCAGTGAGCTGGGCCCAACCGGGGAGCTGTTTTTT
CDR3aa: CAISELGPTGELFF

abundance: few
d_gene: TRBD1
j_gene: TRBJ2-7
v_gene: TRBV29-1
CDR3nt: TGCAGCGCGGATACAGGGGATTCCTACGAGCAGTACTTC
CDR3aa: CSADTGDSYEQYF

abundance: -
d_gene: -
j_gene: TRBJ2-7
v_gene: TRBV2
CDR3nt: TGTGCCAGCAGTGCTGGCACCGTCCTCTACGAGCAGTACTTC
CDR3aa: CASSAGTVLYEQYF

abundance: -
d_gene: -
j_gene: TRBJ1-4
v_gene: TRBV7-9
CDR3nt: TGTGCCAGCAGCCCAGGGGAAAAACTGTTTTTT
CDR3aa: CASSPGEKLFF

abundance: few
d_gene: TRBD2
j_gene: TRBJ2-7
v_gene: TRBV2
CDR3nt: TGTGCCAGCAGTGAAGCGTGGGCTAGCGGGAGTTTCGACGAGCAGTACTTC
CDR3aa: CASSEAWASGSFDEQYF